This entry lists 20 T cell receptor beta chains sequenced from one sample in a study of molecular identifiers for immune sequencing clone quantification. One entry per CDR3 protein results from TCRdb running MiXCR on the PCR reads. The data contain approximately 630,000 distinct CDR3 sequences, roughly 27% of them singletons. Sequenced sample: naive CD8+ T cells from blood, with Jurkat cell RNA spiked in. Documented subset: FACS-sorted CD8+CD4-CCR7+CD45RA+ naive T cells. The origin of the receptors is a human donor in good health. Some libraries in this study had Jurkat cell RNA spiked in.

This clonotype was counted at least ten times. The chain couples TRBV7-9 to TRBJ2-2; 7 bases map to TRBD1. V was clipped by 4 bases and J by 1 base; unmatched bases: 0. The CDR3 is 14 amino acids. The germline gives CDR1 SEHNR, CDR2 FQNEAQ (reference sequence). The chain's CDR3 is CASSWTGNTGELFF. Here the CDR3 DNA reads TGTGCCAGCAGCTGGACAGGGAACACCGGGGAGCTGTTTTTT.

This clonotype was seen many times. The chain employs TRBV24-1 and TRBJ2-2; no reliable D call. The germline V gene encodes CDR1 KGHDR and CDR2 SFDVKD. The CDR3 totals 13 residues. V lost 7 bases, J lost 1 base, and 6 bases lay in between. CDR3 sequence: CATSDQNTGELFF. In DNA form, the CDR3 reads TGTGCCACCAGCGACCAGAACACCGGGGAGCTGTTTTTT.

The gene calls are TRBV10-2 and TRBJ1-6; D unclear. Germline CDR1 is WSHSY and CDR2 is SAAADI. Deletions cut 2 bases from V and 1 base from J, with 15 bases between. The CDR3 length is 18 residues. Here the CDR3 DNA reads TGCGCCAGCAGTGAGATCCGGATTCGTAGGTCCTATAATTCACCCCTCCACTTT. Translating gives CASSEIRIRRSYNSPLHF.

The V and J genes are TRBV5-1 and TRBJ2-5; D ambiguous. Trimming shortened V by 4 bases and J by 0 bases, and 4 bases separated the two germline ends. Germline V lookup: CDR1 SGHRS, CDR2 YFSETQ. This CDR3 contains 12 residues. The chain's CDR3 is CASSEDQETQYF. The DNA for the CDR3 is TGCGCCAGCAGCGAGGACCAAGAGACCCAGTACTTC.

This chain joins TRBV20-1 and TRBJ1-2; TRBD1 matches 9 bases. This CDR3 is 13 amino acids long. Trimming took 3 bases from V and 4 from J; bases not matched to a gene: 3. CDR1 is DFQATT, CDR2 SNEGSKA, per germline (reference sequence). The CDR3 DNA sequence: TGCAGTGCTAGGGGACAGGGTCCCTATGGCTACACCTTC. It specifies CSARGQGPYGYTF.

This clonotype was recorded many times. The chain recombines TRBV25-1 with TRBJ2-2; D not resolved. Germline-derived CDR1 and CDR2 are MGHDK and SYGVNS. This CDR3 comprises 13 residues. Trimming cost V 10 bases and J 1 base, with 10 bases left between them. CDR3 coding DNA: TGTGCCATCTCCCTTGAGAACACCGGGGAGCTGTTTTTT. This translates into CAISLENTGELFF.

This clonotype appeared once. The CDR3 does not close with the conserved phenylalanine or tryptophan, likely indicating a read error. V gene TRBV27 combines with J gene TRBJ2-7; D might be TRBD2 (6 bases). V lost 8 bases and J 2 bases, leaving 10 bases between the germline ends. The CDR3 covers 12 residues. Germline lookup yields CDR1 MNHEY and CDR2 SMNVEV (reference sequence). CDR3 in DNA: TGTGCCAGCCACGGGAGCCCCTACGAGCAGTACCTC. Its protein product is CASHGSPYEQYL.

This clonotype was observed many times. The genes are TRBV12-3 or TRBV12-4 and TRBJ2-3, with 10 bases that match TRBD1. There are 15 residues in the CDR3. Trimming at V came to 5 bases and at J to 1 base, leaving 3 bases not matched to a gene. CDR3 residues: CASSPTGGGTDTQYF. The CDR3, as DNA: TGTGCCAGCAGTCCGACAGGGGGCGGCACAGATACGCAGTATTTT.

There are many counts of this clonotype. The V and J genes are TRBV7-2 and TRBJ1-1, with a tentative D call TRBD1 (5 bases). Per germline, CDR1 SGHTA and CDR2 FQGNSA. V gave up 5 bases and J gave up 6 bases, with 22 bases separating them. This CDR3 is 16 amino acids long. The CDR3 reads CASSEWEQASLPEAFF. The CDR3 DNA follows: TGTGCCAGCAGCGAATGGGAACAGGCTTCCTTACCTGAAGCTTTCTTT.

A few counts support this clonotype. At one boundary the junction diverges from the germline segment, which might be a read error. The rearrangement uses TRBV5-1 and TRBJ2-7; D call uncertain. The CDR3 sequence is 16 residues long. The germline CDR1 and CDR2 sequences are SGHRS and YFSETQ. CDR3 sequence: CAGSRTSIVNVYEQYF. The DNA of the CDR3 is TGCGCCGGCAGCCGGACGTCCATCGTTAATGTCTACGAGCAGTACTTC.

The genes are TRBV5-8 and TRBJ1-2; D remains ambiguous. Trimming left V 2 bases short and J 4 bases short, with 12 bases between. The length of the CDR3 is 14 residues. In germline, CDR1 is SGHTS, CDR2 YDEGEE. The CDR3, as DNA: TGTGCCAGCAGCTTCCCAACGGAGGTCTATGGCTACACCTTC. It is translated as CASSFPTEVYGYTF.

With respect to this clonotype: Sequence at one end of the junction differs from germline and may be a read error. The chain combines TRBV7-2 with TRBJ1-6, with D possibly TRBD1 on 5 matching bases. CDR3 length: 16 amino acids. The germline V gene has CDR1 SGHTA and CDR2 FQGNSA. CDR3 coding DNA: TGTGCCAGCAGCACCGGACACAGCTCCTATAATTCACCTCTCCACTTT. This sequence encodes CASSTGHSSYNSPLHF.

The chain couples TRBV4-2 to TRBJ1-1, with TRBD1 identical over 9 bases. V shed 1 base and J 3 bases; nucleotides not matched to a gene: 3. Per germline, CDR1 LGHNA and CDR2 YNFKEQ. The CDR3 totals 15 residues. The CDR3 sequence is CASSQGTGADTEAFF. The DNA of the CDR3 is TGTGCCAGCAGCCAAGGGACAGGGGCGGACACTGAAGCTTTCTTT.

The chain couples TRBV4-3 to TRBJ2-7, with a weak D call TRBD2 (6 bases). The CDR3 is made up of 17 amino acids. Between the trimmed V and J ends, which lost 0 bases and 2 bases, there was a span of 17 bases. Germline V lookup: CDR1 LGHNA, CDR2 YSLEER. The CDR3 nucleotides read TGCGCCAGCAGCCAAGATGAGGGGTACGGGAGTCCCTACGAGCAGTACTTC. This gives the protein CASSQDEGYGSPYEQYF.

This chain connects TRBV25-1 to TRBJ2-1; TRBD2 matches at 9 bases. Looked up from germline, CDR1 is MGHDK and CDR2 is SYGVNS. This CDR3 is 15 amino acids long. J gave up 5 bases and V 4 bases, and 6 bases lay outside the gene matches. The CDR3 sequence is CASSGGLAGNNEQFF. DNA for the CDR3: TGTGCCAGCAGTGGAGGGCTAGCGGGGAACAATGAGCAGTTCTTC. The whole variable domain, filled in from reference TRBV25-1 and TRBJ2-1, reads EADIYQTPRYLVIGTGKKITLECSQTMGHDKMYWYQQDPGMELHLIHYSYGVNSTEKGDLSSESTVSRIRTEHFPLTLESARPSHTSQYLCASSGGLAGNNEQFFGPGTRLTVL.

This clonotype occurred many times. The genes are TRBV7-2 and TRBJ2-3; 8 bases map to TRBD2. Germline trimming cut 5 bases from V and 1 base from J; bases unmatched to any gene: 8. In germline, CDR1 is SGHTA, CDR2 FQGNSA. The CDR3 runs to 16 residues. In DNA, the CDR3 is TGTGCCAGCAGCCAGATTAGCGGGGAGCGCACAGATACGCAGTATTTT. Protein: CASSQISGERTDTQYF.

Only a few counts were recorded for this clonotype. The chain joins TRBV12-3 or TRBV12-4 to TRBJ2-5, with 14 bases aligning to TRBD2. V dropped 5 bases and J dropped 3; count of bases not matched to a gene: 5. This CDR3 is 16 amino acids long. Written as DNA, the CDR3 is TGTGCCAGCAGTCCGGGACTAGCGGGAGTTGAAGAGACCCAGTACTTC. This codes for CASSPGLAGVEETQYF.

As regards this clonotype: A much larger clone lies one base from this, so it may be a read error. The chain carries TRBV7-6 and TRBJ2-3; 9 bases map to TRBD1. The CDR3 extends over 16 amino acids. Per germline, CDR1 SGHVS and CDR2 FNYEAQ. The CDR3 coding sequence is TGTGCCAGCTGCTTACAGGGGGCAGGAGGCACAGATACGCAGTATTTT. Its protein is CASCLQGAGGTDTQYF. Drawing the rest from reference TRBV7-6 and TRBJ2-3, the complete variable domain is GAGVSQSPRYKVTKRGQDVALRCDPISGHVSLYWYRQALGQGPEFLTYFNYEAQQDKSGLPNDRFSAERPEGSISTLTIQRTEQRDSAMYRCASCLQGAGGTDTQYFGPGTRLTVL.

Comments on this clonotype: Germline is not matched at one junction end, which may reflect a read error. The rearrangement links TRBV29-1 to TRBJ2-5; tentatively, D is TRBD1 (5 bases). Germline values: CDR1 SQVTM, CDR2 ANQGSEA. The CDR3 sequence is 14 residues long. CDR3 in DNA: TGCAGCGGGGCGGACAAGATATTACAAAAAACCCAATACTTC. Translating gives CSGADKILQKTQYF.

This clonotype was found many times. The chain recombines TRBV20-1 with TRBJ1-5, with 7 bases aligning to TRBD1. J lost 3 bases, V lost 6 bases, and 5 bases had no gene match. Germline-derived CDR1 and CDR2 are DFQATT and SNEGSKA (reference sequence). The CDR3 consists of 13 residues. CDR3: CSARDSINQPQHF. The CDR3 DNA reads as TGCAGTGCACGGGACAGTATCAATCAGCCCCAGCATTTT.